Listed below are T cell receptor beta chains from one sample, sequenced in a study of early T cells in non-severe SARS-CoV-2 infection. One entry per CDR3 protein results from TCRdb running MiXCR on the 5' RACE reads. The sample contains roughly 51,000 distinct CDR3 sequences, approximately 8.1% of which appear only once. Sequencing was done on a sample of whole blood. These receptors originate from an adult who was a healthcare worker with PCR-confirmed SARS-CoV-2 infection or an uninfected control (not recorded which). CDR3s include the opening cysteine and the closing phenylalanine or tryptophan. Fields, in order: D gene, clone size, CDR3 length, J gene, V gene, CDR3 protein, CDR3 DNA. A D gene is named only where the DNA matches it firmly. Clone size is not always given. Where it is, it says once, few, many or a class for expanded clones.

D: TRBD1
size: many
length: 14
J: TRBJ2-3
V: TRBV6-5
CDR3: CASSLNRGQDTQYF
DNA: TGTGCCAGCAGTTTAAACAGGGGGCAAGATACGCAGTATTTT

D: .
size: many
length: 12
J: TRBJ2-7
V: TRBV29-1
CDR3: CSVETEAYEQYF
DNA: TGCAGCGTTGAGACGGAAGCTTACGAGCAGTACTTC

D: TRBD1
size: few
length: 16
J: TRBJ1-1
V: TRBV4-3
CDR3: CASSRGLDRPTAEAFF
DNA: TGCGCCAGCAGCCGAGGCTTGGACAGGCCAACTGCTGAAGCTTTCTTT

D: .
size: many
length: 13
J: TRBJ1-2
V: TRBV6-2/TRBV6-3
CDR3: CASGKAEKYGYTF
DNA: TGTGCCAGCGGGAAAGCAGAGAAGTATGGCTACACCTTC

D: .
size: .
length: 13
J: TRBJ2-7
V: TRBV18
CDR3: CAGSPPGTVEQYF
DNA: TGTGCCGGCTCACCCCCCGGGACGGTAGAGCAGTACTTC

D: TRBD1
size: many
length: 16
J: TRBJ1-3
V: TRBV4-3
CDR3: CASSRTGTISGNTIYF
DNA: TGCGCCAGCAGCCGGACAGGGACAATCTCTGGAAACACCATATATTTT

D: .
size: few
length: 15
J: TRBJ1-1
V: TRBV7-3
CDR3: CASSLLAQGTTEAFF
DNA: TGTGCCAGCAGCTTATTGGCACAGGGCACCACTGAAGCTTTCTTT

D: .
size: many
length: 14
J: TRBJ1-1
V: TRBV12-3/TRBV12-4
CDR3: CASSFSSANTEAFF
DNA: TGTGCCAGCAGTTTTTCGTCAGCGAACACTGAAGCTTTCTTT

D: TRBD1
size: many
length: 16
J: TRBJ2-1
V: TRBV9
CDR3: CASSNKTGVAYNEQFF
DNA: TGTGCCAGCAGCAACAAGACAGGGGTCGCCTACAATGAGCAGTTCTTC

D: .
size: many
length: 14
J: TRBJ1-5
V: TRBV20-1
CDR3: CSASTGYSNQPQHF
DNA: TGCAGTGCAAGCACAGGTTATAGCAATCAGCCCCAGCATTTT

D: .
size: .
length: 15
J: TRBJ1-5
V: TRBV6-5
CDR3: CASSYSRQGNQPQHF
DNA: TGTGCCAGCAGTTACTCAAGACAGGGCAATCAGCCCCAGCATTTT

D: .
size: many
length: 14
J: TRBJ1-1
V: TRBV13
CDR3: CASTYAFKNTEAFF
DNA: TGTGCCAGCACCTACGCCTTTAAGAACACTGAAGCTTTCTTT

D: .
size: few
length: 16
J: TRBJ2-1
V: TRBV2
CDR3: CASSGDRGRTYNEQFF
DNA: TGTGCCAGCAGCGGCGATCGGGGGCGTACCTACAATGAGCAGTTCTTC

D: .
size: many
length: 13
J: TRBJ1-4
V: TRBV11-2
CDR3: CASSLDQGRKLFF
DNA: TGTGCCAGCAGCTTAGATCAGGGGAGGAAACTGTTTTTT

D: TRBD1
size: .
length: 17
J: TRBJ1-6
V: TRBV28
CDR3: CASTGTGASSYNSPLHF
DNA: TGTGCCAGCACCGGGACAGGGGCTAGCTCCTATAATTCACCCCTCCACTTT

D: .
size: few
length: 13
J: TRBJ1-5
V: TRBV30
CDR3: CAWSVNPNQPQHF
DNA: TGTGCCTGGAGTGTAAATCCCAATCAGCCCCAGCATTTT

D: TRBD1
size: many
length: 14
J: TRBJ2-3
V: TRBV5-1
CDR3: CASTLDRGHDTQYF
DNA: TGCGCCAGCACCTTGGACAGGGGGCATGATACGCAGTATTTT

D: .
size: many
length: 13
J: TRBJ1-2
V: TRBV20-1
CDR3: CSARDTRNYGYTF
DNA: TGCAGTGCTAGAGATACCCGTAACTATGGCTACACCTTC

D: TRBD2
size: few
length: 15
J: TRBJ2-1
V: TRBV3-1
CDR3: CASSQRAGGHNEQFF
DNA: TGTGCCAGCAGCCAGCGAGCGGGGGGGCACAATGAGCAGTTCTTC

D: .
size: many
length: 17
J: TRBJ2-1
V: TRBV19
CDR3: CASKGQGSITSYNEQFF
DNA: TGTGCCAGTAAAGGTCAGGGGTCGATTACCTCCTACAATGAGCAGTTCTTC

D: .
size: medium-sized
length: 21
J: TRBJ1-1
V: TRBV3-2
CDR3: CASSQVSQGGLRWVMNTEAFF
DNA: TGTGCCAGCAGCCAAGTTTCACAGGGCGGCCTACGGTGGGTAATGAACACTGAAGCTTTCTTT

D: .
size: many
length: 15
J: TRBJ2-1
V: TRBV19
CDR3: CASSITGSSYNEQFF
DNA: TGTGCCAGTAGTATCACGGGGAGCTCCTACAATGAGCAGTTCTTC

D: .
size: many
length: 13
J: TRBJ1-5
V: TRBV20-1
CDR3: CSAARDSNQPQHF
DNA: TGCAGTGCTGCTCGGGACAGCAATCAGCCCCAGCATTTT

D: .
size: .
length: 15
J: TRBJ2-7
V: TRBV3-1
CDR3: CASSQEIGVTYEQYF
DNA: TGTGCCAGCAGCCAAGAGATAGGGGTGACCTACGAGCAGTACTTC

D: TRBD2
size: few
length: 15
J: TRBJ2-3
V: TRBV28
CDR3: CASSLVAGGLDTQYF
DNA: TGTGCCAGCAGTTTGGTAGCGGGGGGGCTAGATACGCAGTATTTT

D: TRBD2
size: few
length: 15
J: TRBJ2-3
V: TRBV7-2
CDR3: CASSFSGGATDTQYF
DNA: TGTGCCAGCAGCTTTAGCGGGGGGGCCACAGATACGCAGTATTTT

D: .
size: .
length: 13
J: TRBJ2-5
V: TRBV28
CDR3: CASTGPPKETQYF
DNA: TGTGCCAGCACAGGCCCCCCGAAAGAGACCCAGTACTTC

D: .
size: many
length: 13
J: TRBJ1-1
V: TRBV11-2
CDR3: CASSLDRRTEAFF
DNA: TGTGCCAGCAGCTTAGATCGGAGGACTGAAGCTTTCTTT

D: .
size: few
length: 15
J: TRBJ1-1
V: TRBV25-1
CDR3: CASSEFKGKGTEAFF
DNA: TGTGCCAGCAGTGAATTTAAGGGGAAGGGCACTGAAGCTTTCTTT

D: .
size: many
length: 12
J: TRBJ1-1
V: TRBV7-9
CDR3: CASRGMNTEAFF
DNA: TGTGCCAGCAGAGGGATGAACACTGAAGCTTTCTTT

D: .
size: many
length: 17
J: TRBJ2-1
V: TRBV19
CDR3: CASSKFFRGRTDNEQFF
DNA: TGTGCCAGTAGTAAGTTCTTTCGAGGACGGACAGACAATGAGCAGTTCTTC

D: .
size: many
length: 15
J: TRBJ1-2
V: TRBV3-1
CDR3: CASSQDLADIYGYTF
DNA: TGTGCCAGCAGCCAAGATCTGGCAGACATTTATGGCTACACCTTC

D: .
size: many
length: 15
J: TRBJ2-1
V: TRBV6-4
CDR3: CASSKGGEPYNEQFF
DNA: TGTGCCAGCAGTAAAGGGGGGGAACCCTACAATGAGCAGTTCTTC

D: TRBD1
size: .
length: 13
J: TRBJ2-2
V: TRBV7-9
CDR3: CATNRGNTGEPFF
DNA: TGTGCCACCAACAGGGGTAACACCGGGGAGCCGTTTTTT

D: .
size: few
length: 14
J: TRBJ1-4
V: TRBV20-1
CDR3: CSARDFSGNEKLFF
DNA: TGCAGTGCTAGAGATTTCTCGGGAAATGAAAAACTGTTTTTT

D: TRBD1
size: many
length: 14
J: TRBJ1-4
V: TRBV20-1
CDR3: CSARDTGGGEKLFF
DNA: TGCAGTGCTAGAGACACAGGGGGAGGTGAAAAACTGTTTTTT

D: .
size: .
length: 14
J: TRBJ2-7
V: TRBV2
CDR3: CATLRTEGTYEQYF
DNA: TGTGCCACCCTGAGGACGGAGGGAACCTACGAGCAGTACTTC

D: .
size: many
length: 15
J: TRBJ2-7
V: TRBV28
CDR3: CASRPNDRISYEQYF
DNA: TGTGCCAGCAGACCCAACGACAGGATAAGTTACGAGCAGTACTTC

D: .
size: many
length: 11
J: TRBJ1-5
V: TRBV28
CDR3: CASSLAQPQHF
DNA: TGTGCCAGCAGCCTGGCCCAGCCCCAGCATTTT

D: TRBD2
size: few
length: 16
J: TRBJ2-1
V: TRBV12-3/TRBV12-4
CDR3: CASTSSAGGAYNEQFF
DNA: TGTGCCAGCACCTCCTCCGCGGGGGGGGCCTACAATGAGCAGTTCTTC

D: .
size: .
length: 15
J: TRBJ1-5
V: TRBV20-1
CDR3: CSARDWGGGNQPQHF
DNA: TGCAGTGCTAGAGATTGGGGGGGTGGCAATCAGCCCCAGCATTTT

D: .
size: .
length: 14
J: TRBJ2-1
V: TRBV6-2/TRBV6-3
CDR3: CASRGDGAFNEQFF
DNA: TGTGCCAGCAGGGGGGACGGAGCTTTCAATGAGCAGTTCTTC

D: TRBD1
size: many
length: 14
J: TRBJ1-2
V: TRBV9
CDR3: CASSPPGQVVGYTF
DNA: TGTGCCAGCAGCCCCCCGGGACAGGTCGTGGGCTACACCTTC

D: TRBD1
size: many
length: 13
J: TRBJ1-4
V: TRBV11-2
CDR3: CASSRDRNEKLFF
DNA: TGTGCCAGCAGTCGGGACAGAAATGAAAAACTGTTTTTT

D: TRBD2
size: .
length: 15
J: TRBJ2-2
V: TRBV5-4
CDR3: CASSSGGARTGELFF
DNA: TGTGCCAGCAGCTCCGGGGGGGCGCGAACCGGGGAGCTGTTTTTT

D: .
size: .
length: 14
J: TRBJ2-7
V: TRBV2
CDR3: CASLDETTYYEQYF
DNA: TGTGCCAGTCTAGATGAAACGACGTACTACGAGCAGTACTTC

D: .
size: many
length: 14
J: TRBJ1-3
V: TRBV28
CDR3: CASSRDLSGNTIYF
DNA: TGTGCCAGCAGCCGGGACCTCTCTGGAAACACCATATATTTT

D: TRBD1
size: few
length: 15
J: TRBJ2-2
V: TRBV28
CDR3: CASRQDRGRTGELFF
DNA: TGTGCCAGCAGACAAGACAGGGGGCGGACCGGGGAGCTGTTTTTT